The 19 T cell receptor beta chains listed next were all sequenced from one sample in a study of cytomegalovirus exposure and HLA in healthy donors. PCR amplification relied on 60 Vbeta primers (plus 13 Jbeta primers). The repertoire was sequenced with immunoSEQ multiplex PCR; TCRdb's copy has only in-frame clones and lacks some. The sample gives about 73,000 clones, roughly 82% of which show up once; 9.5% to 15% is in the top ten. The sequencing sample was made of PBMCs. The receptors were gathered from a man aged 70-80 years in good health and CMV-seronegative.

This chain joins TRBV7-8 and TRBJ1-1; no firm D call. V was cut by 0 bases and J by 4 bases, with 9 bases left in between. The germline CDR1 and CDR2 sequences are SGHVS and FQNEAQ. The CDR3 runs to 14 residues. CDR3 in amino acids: CASSLAGFGTEAFF. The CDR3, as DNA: TGTGCCAGCAGCTTAGCCGGGTTTGGCACTGAAGCTTTCTTT.

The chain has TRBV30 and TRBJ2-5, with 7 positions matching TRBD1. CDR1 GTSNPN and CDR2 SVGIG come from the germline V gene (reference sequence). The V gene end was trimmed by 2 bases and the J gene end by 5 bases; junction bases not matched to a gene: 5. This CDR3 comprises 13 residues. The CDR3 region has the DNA TGTGCCTGGAGTATACAACAGGGGGAGACCCAGTACTTC. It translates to CAWSIQQGETQYF.

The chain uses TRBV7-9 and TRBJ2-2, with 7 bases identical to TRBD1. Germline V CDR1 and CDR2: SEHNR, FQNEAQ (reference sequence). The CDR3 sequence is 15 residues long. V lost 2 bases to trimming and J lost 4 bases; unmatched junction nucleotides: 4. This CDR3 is CASSLLAGGTGELFF. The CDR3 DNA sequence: TGTGCCAGCAGCTTATTGGCAGGGGGCACCGGGGAGCTGTTTTTT.

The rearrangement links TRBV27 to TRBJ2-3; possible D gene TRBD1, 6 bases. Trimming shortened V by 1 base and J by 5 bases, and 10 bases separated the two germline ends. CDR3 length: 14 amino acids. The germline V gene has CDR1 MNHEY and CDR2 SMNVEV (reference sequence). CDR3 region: CASSLYQGRDTQYF. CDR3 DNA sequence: TGTGCCAGCAGTTTATATCAGGGGAGAGATACGCAGTATTTT.

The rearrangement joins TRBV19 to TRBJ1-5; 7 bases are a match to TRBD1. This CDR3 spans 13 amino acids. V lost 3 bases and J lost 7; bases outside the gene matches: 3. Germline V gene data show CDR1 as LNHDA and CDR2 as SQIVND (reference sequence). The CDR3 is CASSIQGEQPQHF. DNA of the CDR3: TGTGCCAGTAGTATCCAGGGGGAACAGCCCCAGCATTTT. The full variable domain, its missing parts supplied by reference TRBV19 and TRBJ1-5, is DGGITQSPKYLFRKEGQNVTLSCEQNLNHDAMYWYRQDPGQGLRLIYYSQIVNDFQKGDIAEGYSVSREKKESFPLTVTSAQKNPTAFYLCASSIQGEQPQHFGDGTRLSIL.

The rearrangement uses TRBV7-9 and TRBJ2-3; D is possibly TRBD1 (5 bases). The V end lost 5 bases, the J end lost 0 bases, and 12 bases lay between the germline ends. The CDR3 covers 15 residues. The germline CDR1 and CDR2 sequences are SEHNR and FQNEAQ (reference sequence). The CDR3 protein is CASSRRRTSTDTQYF. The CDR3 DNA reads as TGTGCCAGCAGCCGTCGAAGGACAAGCACAGATACGCAGTATTTT.

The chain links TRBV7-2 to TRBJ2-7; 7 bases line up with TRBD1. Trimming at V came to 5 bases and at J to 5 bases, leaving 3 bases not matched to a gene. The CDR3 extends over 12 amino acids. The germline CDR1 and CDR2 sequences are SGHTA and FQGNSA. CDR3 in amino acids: CASSPQGNEQYF. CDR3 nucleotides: TGTGCCAGCAGCCCACAGGGGAACGAGCAGTACTTC.

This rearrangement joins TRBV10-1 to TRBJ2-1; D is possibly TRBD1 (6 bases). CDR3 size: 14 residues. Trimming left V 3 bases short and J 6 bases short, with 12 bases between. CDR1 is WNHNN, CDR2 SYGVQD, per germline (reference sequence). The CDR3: CASSDAGESNEQFF. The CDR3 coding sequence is TGCGCCAGCAGTGACGCAGGGGAAAGCAATGAGCAGTTCTTC.

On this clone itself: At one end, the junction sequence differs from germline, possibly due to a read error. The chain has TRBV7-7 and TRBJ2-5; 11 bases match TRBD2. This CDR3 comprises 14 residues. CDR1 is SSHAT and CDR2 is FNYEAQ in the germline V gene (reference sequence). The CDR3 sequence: CASSFSGGAETQYF. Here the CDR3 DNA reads TGTGCTAGCAGCTTTAGCGGGGGGGCGGAGACCCAGTACTTC.

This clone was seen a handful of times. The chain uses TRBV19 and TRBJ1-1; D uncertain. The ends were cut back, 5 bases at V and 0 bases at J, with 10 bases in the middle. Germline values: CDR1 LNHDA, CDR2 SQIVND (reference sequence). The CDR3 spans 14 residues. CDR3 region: CASSQEALNTEAFF. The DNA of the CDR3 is TGTGCCAGTAGTCAGGAGGCCCTGAACACTGAAGCTTTCTTT.

This CDR3 reads CASSLSNNGVLNEQFF. The CDR3 nucleotides read TGTGCCAGCAGCTTGAGCAACAACGGGGTGCTCAATGAGCAGTTCTTC. The chain links TRBV7-2 to TRBJ2-1; possible D gene TRBD2, 5 bases. Germline-derived CDR1 and CDR2 are SGHTA and FQGNSA. Trimming removed 3 bases from V and 6 bases from J, with 18 bases in between. This CDR3 region has 16 residues.

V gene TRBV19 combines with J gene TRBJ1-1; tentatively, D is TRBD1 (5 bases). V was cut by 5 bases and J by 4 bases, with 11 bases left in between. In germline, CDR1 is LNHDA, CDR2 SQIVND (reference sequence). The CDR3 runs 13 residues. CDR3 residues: CASSGAFPTEAFF. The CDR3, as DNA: TGTGCCAGTAGTGGGGCGTTCCCCACTGAAGCTTTCTTT.

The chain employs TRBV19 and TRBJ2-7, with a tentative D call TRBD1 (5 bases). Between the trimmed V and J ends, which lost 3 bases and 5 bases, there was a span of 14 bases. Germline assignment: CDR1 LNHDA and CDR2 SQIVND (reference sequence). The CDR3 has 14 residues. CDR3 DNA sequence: TGTGCCAGTAGTATCCAGGCCTTCAGGGACGAGCAGTACTTC. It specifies CASSIQAFRDEQYF.

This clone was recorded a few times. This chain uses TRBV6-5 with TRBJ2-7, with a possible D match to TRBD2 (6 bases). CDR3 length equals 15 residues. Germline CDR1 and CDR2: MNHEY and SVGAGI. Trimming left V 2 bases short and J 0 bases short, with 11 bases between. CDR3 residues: CASSYAEGSSYEQYF. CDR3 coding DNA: TGTGCCAGCAGTTACGCGGAGGGCAGCTCCTACGAGCAGTACTTC.

CDR3: CASSGEAGSGANVLTF. The CDR3 nucleotides read TGTGCCAGCAGCGGGGAGGCGGGCTCTGGGGCCAACGTCCTGACTTTC. The gene calls are TRBV9 and TRBJ2-6, with a tentative D call TRBD2 (6 bases). The V gene's germline CDR1 is SGDLS and CDR2 YYNGEE. V lost 3 bases to trimming and J lost 0 bases, with 10 bases between them. This CDR3 has 16 residues. Looking up the rest from reference TRBV9 and TRBJ2-6 gives the full variable domain: DSGVTQTPKHLITATGQRVTLRCSPRSGDLSVYWYQQSLDQGLQFLIQYYNGEERAKGNILERFSAQQFPDLHSELNLSSLELGDSALYFCASSGEAGSGANVLTFGAGSRLTVL.

CDR3 bases: TGTGCCAGCAGTATCAGCGGGAGCAACCACAATGAGCAGTTCTTC. It yields the protein CASSISGSNHNEQFF. V gene TRBV6-1 combines with J gene TRBJ2-1, with 8 positions matching TRBD2. This CDR3 has 15 amino acids. Germline CDR1 MNHNS, CDR2 SASEGT. Trimming at V came to 5 bases and at J to 5 bases, leaving 8 bases not matched to a gene.

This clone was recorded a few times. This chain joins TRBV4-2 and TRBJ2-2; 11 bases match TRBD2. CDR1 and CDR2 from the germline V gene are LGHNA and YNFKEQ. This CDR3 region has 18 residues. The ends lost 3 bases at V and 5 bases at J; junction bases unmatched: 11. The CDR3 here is CASSQRSSGGPRTGELFF. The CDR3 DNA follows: TGTGCCAGCAGCCAGAGATCTAGCGGGGGGCCGCGGACCGGGGAGCTGTTTTTT.

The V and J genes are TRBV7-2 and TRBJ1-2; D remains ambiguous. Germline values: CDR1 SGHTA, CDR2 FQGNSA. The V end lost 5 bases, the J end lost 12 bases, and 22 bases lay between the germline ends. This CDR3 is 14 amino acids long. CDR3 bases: TGTGCCAGCAGCCCCGGCTTCCGCGTGTGGGAGGACACCTTC. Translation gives CASSPGFRVWEDTF.

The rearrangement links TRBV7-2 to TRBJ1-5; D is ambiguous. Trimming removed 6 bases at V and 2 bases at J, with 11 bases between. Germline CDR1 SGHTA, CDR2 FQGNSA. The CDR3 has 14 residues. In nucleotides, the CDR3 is TGTGCCAGCAGTCGGGTCTTTGGCAATCAGCCCCAGCATTTT. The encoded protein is CASSRVFGNQPQHF.